This T cell receptor beta chain was profiled in a study of blood T cell repertoires in COVID-19. Study-level information: Both acute and convalescent COVID-19 samples were obtained from the United States, Italy and Spain. PBMCs, B-cell-depleted T cells, or T cells were the source of the cDNA or gDNA that made up the material.

The CDR3 has 13 amino acids. CDR1 and CDR2 from the germline V gene are MNHEY and SMNVEV (reference sequence). V was shortened by 2 bases and J by 6 bases, with 8 bases between the two germline ends. The table lists this clone with a few counts. Enrolment of Seattle patients took place during active infection, and they were followed longitudinally. In the original analysis: By means of reference gene primer amplification, nucleated cell counts were estimated. The repertoire was sequenced with immunoSEQ multiplex PCR; TCRdb's copy has only in-frame clones and lacks some. The DNA was the basis for D and trimming; V, J and clone size are from that table. Seen here are more than 80,000 clones, 70% to 90% observed once, and the top ten hold approximately 3%.

Input material: peripheral blood. This chain links TRBV27 with TRBJ2-1; tentatively, D is TRBD2 (6 bases). This sequence was found in an elderly woman with COVID-19, enrolled during active disease. The CDR3 DNA reads TGTGCCAGCAGTTTACAGGGAGGCAATGAGCAGTTCTTC. It encodes CASSLQGGNEQFF.